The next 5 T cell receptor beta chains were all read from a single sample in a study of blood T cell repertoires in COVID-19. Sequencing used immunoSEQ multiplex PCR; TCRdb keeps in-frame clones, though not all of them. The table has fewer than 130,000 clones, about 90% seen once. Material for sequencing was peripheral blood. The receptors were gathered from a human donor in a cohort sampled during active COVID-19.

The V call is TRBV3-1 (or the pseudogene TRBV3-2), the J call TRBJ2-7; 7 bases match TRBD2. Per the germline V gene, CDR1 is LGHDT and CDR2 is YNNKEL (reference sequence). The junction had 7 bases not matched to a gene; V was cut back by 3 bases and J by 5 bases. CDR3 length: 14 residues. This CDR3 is CASSHPRESNEQYF. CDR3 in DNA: TGTGCCAGCAGCCATCCGCGGGAGTCAAACGAGCAGTACTTC.

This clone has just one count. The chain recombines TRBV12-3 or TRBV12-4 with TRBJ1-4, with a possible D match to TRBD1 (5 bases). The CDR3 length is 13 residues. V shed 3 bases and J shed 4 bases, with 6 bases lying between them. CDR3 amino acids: CASSLGGNEKLFF. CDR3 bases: TGTGCCAGCAGTTTGGGGGGTAATGAAAAACTGTTTTTT.

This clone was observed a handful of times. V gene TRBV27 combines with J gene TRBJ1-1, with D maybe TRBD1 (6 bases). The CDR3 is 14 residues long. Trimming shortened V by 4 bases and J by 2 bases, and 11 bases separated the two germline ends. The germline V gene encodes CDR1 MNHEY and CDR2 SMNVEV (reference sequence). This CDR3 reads CASSYRERNTEAFF. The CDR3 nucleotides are TGTGCCAGCAGTTACAGGGAACGTAACACTGAAGCTTTCTTT.

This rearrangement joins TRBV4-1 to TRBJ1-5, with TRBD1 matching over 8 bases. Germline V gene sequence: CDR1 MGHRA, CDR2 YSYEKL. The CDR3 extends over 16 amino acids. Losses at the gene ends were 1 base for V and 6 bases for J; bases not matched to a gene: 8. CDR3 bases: TGCGCCAGCAGCCAAGCCGTGGTCAGGGGGCCTCAGCCCCAGCATTTT. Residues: CASSQAVVRGPQPQHF.

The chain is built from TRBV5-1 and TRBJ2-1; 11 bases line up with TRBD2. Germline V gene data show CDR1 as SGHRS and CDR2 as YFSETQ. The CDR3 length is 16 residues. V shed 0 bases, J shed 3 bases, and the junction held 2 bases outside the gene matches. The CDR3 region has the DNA TGCGCCAGCAGCTTGGCCGGGACTAGCGGCTACAATGAGCAGTTCTTC. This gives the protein CASSLAGTSGYNEQFF.